The source of this T cell receptor (beta chain) is a study of blood T cell repertoires in COVID-19. About the study: Sites in the United States, Italy and Spain provided acute and convalescent COVID-19 samples.

Per the original methods: Counts of nucleated cells, estimated from reference gene primer amplification, were obtained. Generated by immunoSEQ multiplex PCR, the TCRdb table keeps only in-frame clones and is missing some. V, J and clone size are those of that table, while D and trimming were read from the DNA. In the table there are about 330,000 clones, 70% to 90% of which are singletons. Unmatched junction bases numbered 16, after V lost 9 bases and J lost 7 bases. The CDR3 length is 16 residues. From germline, CDR1 is SNHLY and CDR2 FYNNEI. The receptor was isolated from a woman in her forties or fifties with active or convalescent COVID-19. This sequence joins TRBV2 and TRBJ2-1, with TRBD2 identical over 9 bases. Sequenced input: peripheral blood. The CDR3 sequence is CARKETSGLLRNEQFF. DNA for the CDR3: TGTGCCAGGAAAGAGACTAGCGGACTATTGCGGAATGAGCAGTTCTTC.